The sequence of this TCR beta chain was determined in a study of immune heterogeneity within non-small cell lung tumors. Study information: There was 1 tumor not otherwise specified, along with some 11 non-squamous carcinomas and several squamous cell carcinomas.

This clonotype has only a few counts. Antigen specificity is unknown. Samples each supplied around 630 ng of bulk tumor genomic DNA as template. Surgeons took several biopsies per primary tumor, spaced far apart, during surgery. The study cohort was described as untreated, and its members had newly diagnosed non-small cell lung cancer. They went on to have curative surgery. Study results and limitations: Individual patients mostly differed in their high-frequency T-cell receptor beta clonotypes.

The CDR3 loop spans 17 amino acids. Germline assignment: CDR1 KGHDR and CDR2 SFDVKD. The V end was cut by 4 bases, the J end by 3 bases, with 20 bases between. Multiplex PCR was performed with 32 V and 13 J primers, and it amplified TCR beta CDR3. TCRdb re-called the multiplex PCR reads through MiXCR, storing one row per CDR3 protein. The top ten clones hold 4% of a sample with some 30,000 distinct CDR3 sequences, about 30% of them seen once. Sample: lung tumor tissue. The V gene is TRBV24-1, the J gene TRBJ2-5; TRBD2 might be the D (6 bases). The clonotype originates from a man aged 35-49 years with non-small cell lung cancer. This CDR3 reads CATSDPFRAGIEETQYF. The CDR3 bases are TGTGCCACCAGTGACCCCTTCAGGGCGGGAATTGAAGAGACCCAGTACTTC.